Listed below are T cell receptor beta chains from one sample, sequenced in a study of blood T cell repertoires in COVID-19. Libraries were prepared by immunoSEQ multiplex PCR; TCRdb keeps only in-frame clonotypes and omits some of them. This sample has 150,000 to 200,000 clones; approximately 83% occur once, and the top ten carry over 7.5%. Sequencing input: peripheral blood. Receptors originate from a man aged 45-65 years with active or convalescent COVID-19. The CDR3 runs from the conserved cysteine through the conserved F or W. D genes are given only for firm matches. Clone size is not always given. Where it is, it says once, few, many or a class for expanded clones.

>TRBD1|TRBJ2-5|TRBV7-3|NA
CASSKGQIFQETQYF
TGTGCCAGCAGCAAGGGACAGATATTTCAAGAGACCCAGTACTTC
>NA|TRBJ2-7|TRBV28|NA
CASSLLQGSYEQYF
TGTGCCAGCAGTTTATTGCAGGGCTCCTACGAGCAGTACTTC
>NA|TRBJ1-6|TRBV6-5|NA
CASRERDNSPLHF
TGTGCCAGCAGGGAGCGGGATAATTCACCCCTCCACTTT
>NA|TRBJ1-5|TRBV9|NA
CASSVEGNQGTQHF
TGTGCCAGCAGCGTAGAAGGGAACCAGGGAACCCAGCATTTT
>TRBD2|TRBJ2-2|TRBV10-2|NA
CASSESTRGLAGGLDTGELFF
TGCGCCAGCAGTGAGTCGACCAGGGGACTAGCGGGGGGGCTCGACACCGGGGAGCTGTTTTTT
>TRBD2|TRBJ2-2|TRBV7-9|few
CASSKLAANTGELFF
TGTGCCAGCAGCAAACTAGCGGCAAACACCGGGGAGCTGTTTTTT
>NA|TRBJ2-7|TRBV9|once
CASSVGRGTYEQYF
TGTGCCAGCAGCGTAGGAAGGGGGACCTACGAGCAGTACTTC
>NA|TRBJ1-2|TRBV14|NA
CASSQGPVRLNYGYTF
TGTGCCAGCAGCCAAGGTCCCGTGCGGCTAAACTATGGCTACACCTTC
>NA|TRBJ1-4|TRBV5-1|once
CASSSRGVDEKLFF
TGCGCCAGCAGCTCCCGGGGTGTGGATGAAAAACTGTTTTTT
>NA|TRBJ1-4|TRBV7-9|NA
CASSQWTSATNEKLFF
TGTGCCAGCAGCCAGTGGACAAGTGCAACTAATGAAAAACTGTTTTTT
>TRBD1|TRBJ2-4|TRBV19|NA
CASRTPGQGLKNIQYF
TGTGCCAGTAGAACACCGGGACAGGGTTTGAAGAACATTCAGTACTTC
>TRBD2|TRBJ2-7|TRBV18|NA
CASSPAGKPYEQYF
TGTGCCAGCTCCCCAGCGGGGAAACCCTACGAGCAGTACTTC
>TRBD1|TRBJ1-6|TRBV2|NA
CASSGRDRGDSPLHF
TGTGCCAGCAGTGGCCGAGACAGGGGTGATTCACCCCTCCACTTT
>TRBD2|TRBJ2-7|TRBV2|NA
CASSYLSGGAYEQYF
TGTGCCAGCAGTTATCTTAGCGGGGGGGCGTACGAGCAGTACTTC
>NA|TRBJ2-1|TRBV28|NA
CASKQDSYNEQFF
TGTGCCAGCAAACAAGACAGCTACAATGAGCAGTTCTTC
>NA|TRBJ2-2|TRBV5-1|NA
CASSLFQGLRGELFF
TGCGCCAGCAGCTTGTTTCAGGGGTTAAGAGGGGAGCTGTTTTTT
>TRBD1|TRBJ1-1|TRBV10-1|NA
CASSGQGTGTEAFF
TGCGCCAGCAGTGGACAGGGTACGGGCACTGAAGCTTTCTTT
>NA|TRBJ1-2|TRBV15|NA
CATSKRGGGGTF
TGTGCCACCAGCAAGAGAGGTGGGGGGGGCACCTTC
>NA|TRBJ1-5|TRBV6-6|NA
CASSSVGGKQPQHF
TGTGCCAGCAGTTCTGTGGGGGGTAAACAGCCCCAGCATTTT
>NA|TRBJ2-5|TRBV28|once
CASRGNGQETQYF
TGTGCCAGCCGAGGGAACGGCCAAGAGACCCAGTACTTC
>TRBD1|TRBJ1-4|TRBV30|NA
CAWSDRGLREKLFF
TGTGCCTGGAGCGACAGGGGGCTGCGAGAAAAACTGTTTTTT
>NA|TRBJ1-4|TRBV19|NA
CASSMTSPNEKLFF
TGTGCCAGTAGTATGACTAGCCCCAATGAAAAACTGTTTTTT
>NA|TRBJ2-7|TRBV11-2|NA
CASSLEGGYEQYF
TGTGCCAGCAGCTTAGAGGGGGGCTACGAGCAGTACTTC
>TRBD1|TRBJ2-7|TRBV19|NA
CANTAKGTGPFYEQYF
TGTGCCAACACCGCTAAAGGGACAGGGCCTTTCTACGAGCAGTACTTC
>NA|TRBJ1-2|TRBV9|NA
CASTLGSGRGYYGYTF
TGTGCCAGCACCCTAGGATCAGGCCGGGGGTACTATGGCTACACCTTC
>TRBD1|TRBJ2-1|TRBV28|NA
CASSALGWGQGAHRFNNEQFF
TGTGCCAGCAGTGCCCTAGGGTGGGGACAGGGGGCCCATCGATTTAACAATGAGCAGTTCTTC
>TRBD2|TRBJ2-4|TRBV11-2|NA
CASSLVRGRGAKNIQYF
TGTGCCAGCAGCTTAGTACGTGGGAGGGGCGCCAAAAACATTCAGTACTTC
>NA|TRBJ1-2|TRBV4-2|once
CASSQGGSIDGYTF
TGTGCCAGCAGCCAAGGTGGTTCTATAGATGGCTACACCTTC
>NA|TRBJ2-5|TRBV28|NA
CASKNQAKTQYF
TGTGCCAGCAAAAACCAAGCCAAGACCCAGTACTTC
>NA|TRBJ2-7|TRBV7-9|NA
CASSSGYSYEQYF
TGTGCCAGCAGCTCGGGGTACTCCTACGAGCAGTACTTC
>TRBD1|TRBJ1-2|TRBV19|NA
CASSHNRGLSGYTF
TGTGCCAGTAGTCATAACAGGGGGCTTAGTGGCTACACCTTC
>NA|TRBJ1-1|TRBV20-1|NA
CSAPDTEAFF
TGCAGTGCCCCTGACACTGAAGCTTTCTTT
>NA|TRBJ1-5|TRBV9|few
CASSTEGGNQPQHF
TGTGCCAGCAGCACAGAAGGGGGAAATCAGCCCCAGCATTTT
>NA|TRBJ2-4|TRBV6-5|NA
CASSYSAVGAKNIQYF
TGTGCCAGCAGTTACTCGGCGGTAGGAGCCAAAAACATTCAGTACTTC
>TRBD1|TRBJ2-7|TRBV5-6|NA
CASSSRTGVYEQYF
TGTGCCAGCAGCTCGAGGACAGGGGTCTACGAGCAGTACTTC
>NA|TRBJ1-4|TRBV5-1|NA
CASSLERKSLNEKLFF
TGCGCCAGCAGCTTGGAGAGGAAGTCCTTGAATGAAAAACTGTTTTTT
>NA|TRBJ2-7|TRBV6-6|NA
CASSYQTGYEQYF
TGTGCCAGCAGTTACCAAACAGGCTACGAGCAGTACTTC
>TRBD1|TRBJ1-4|TRBV24-1|few
CATSDFTGTGVEKLFF
TGTGCCACCAGTGACTTTACCGGGACAGGCGTAGAAAAACTGTTTTTT
>NA|TRBJ2-2|TRBV5-1|NA
CASSLEQGNTGELFF
TGCGCCAGCAGCTTGGAACAGGGGAACACCGGGGAGCTGTTTTTT
>TRBD1|TRBJ2-1|TRBV19|NA
CASKPRTGGWNEQFF
TGTGCCAGTAAGCCCCGGACAGGGGGATGGAATGAGCAGTTCTTC
>TRBD1|TRBJ1-5|TRBV28|once
CASRGQVGQPQHF
TGTGCCAGCAGAGGACAGGTCGGACAGCCCCAGCATTTT
>TRBD1|TRBJ1-4|TRBV4-1|once
CASSPGQLLTNEKLFF
TGCGCCAGCAGCCCGGGACAGCTTCTAACTAATGAAAAACTGTTTTTT
>TRBD1|TRBJ1-5|TRBV5-4|NA
CASSLDRGGNQPQHF
TGTGCCAGCAGCTTGGACAGGGGTGGCAATCAGCCCCAGCATTTT
>NA|TRBJ1-3|TRBV19|once
CASSLDSGGNTIYF
TGTGCCAGTAGTTTGGACAGTGGTGGAAACACCATATATTTT
>NA|TRBJ2-7|TRBV7-2|NA
CASSPRTPEQYF
TGTGCCAGCAGCCCACGGACACCCGAGCAGTACTTC